This T cell receptor (beta chain) was sequenced in a study of blood T cell repertoires in COVID-19 (dated by TCRdb to about 2020). For the study in its entirety: Samples from collaborators originated in the United States, Italy and Spain and spanned both the acute and convalescent phases of COVID-19. Where available, HLA class I and class II types were taken from metadata supplied by the sample provider and were not determined by assay-based typing. The prospective study material was composed of cDNA or gDNA derived from T cells, B-cell-depleted T cells, or PBMCs. A de-identified subject ID, COVID-19 status, age in years and sex were almost always included in the sample metadata. The dataset comprised deeply sampled blood TCRbeta repertoires from subjects exposed to, actively infected with, or recovered from COVID-19. The samples were drawn from two sources: the first 160 participants of the ongoing ImmuneRACE study, and 1,200 or so subjects contributed by 6 global collaborators. A freely available public database, intended as a resource for researchers studying the immune response to SARS-CoV-2, is where the repertoires were released.

TCRbeta CDR3 regions were amplified from genomic DNA using the immunoSEQ Assay, a bias-controlled multiplex PCR. On the authors' methods: Nucleated cell counts per sample were estimated from amplification of reference gene primers within the assay. Sequence reads were collapsed and filtered to measure the absolute abundance of every unique TCRbeta CDR3 rearrangement. For each sample, productive Simpson clonality was calculated as the square root of Simpson's diversity index across productive rearrangements. TCRdb's version of the immuneACCESS table is confined to in-frame rearrangements and falls short of the full clone set. An unresolved V gene accounts for under half of the shortfall where checked; the remainder is of unknown origin. The D gene and trimming were derived from the DNA, and the V and J assignments and clone size from that table. Counted in this sample were around 190,000 clones; more than 75% of them appeared once. In total, the top ten clones hold 4.5% to 6.5% of the sample.

Summary of the overall study and its limitations: Clinical and demographic metadata were provided uncurated, with the amount varying by source and participant.

A distance of 6 bases separates the germline ends of V and J, which lose 6 bases and 4 bases respectively. From its cysteine to its phenylalanine, the CDR3 spans 11 amino acids. The CDR3 DNA has 33 bases and is translated from base 1. Sequences SGHNT (CDR1) and YENEEA (CDR2) are obtained from the germline V gene. Details on this clone: No cognate antigen has been identified for it. Nothing much larger sits one base from this clone, and base qualities are not available.

Participants in the prospective study were enrolled through a virtual design, were aged roughly 18 to 90 years, and lived in roughly 24 United States geographic areas. In the prospective study, cohorts were assigned on the basis of participant-reported clinical history obtained from a screening survey and a study questionnaire. Each participant in the prospective study had whole blood, serum and a nasopharyngeal or oropharyngeal swab collected by mobile phlebotomists. Over a roughly 2-month period, participants in the prospective study had the option of providing additional blood draws and questionnaires. Before DNA extraction, prospective study blood samples were shipped either frozen or at room temperature.

The source of this sequence is a man in his forties or fifties with acute COVID-19. Sequencing was done on a sample of PBMCs or T cells enriched from blood (not recorded which). The chain is encoded by TRBV11-3 joined to TRBJ2-5, with the D segment identity uncertain. This receptor carries the CDR3 CASRRGETQYF. In nucleotides, the sequence is TGTGCCAGCAGGCGAGGAGAGACCCAGTACTTC.